This record covers a single TCR beta chain. Its antigen is undetermined. For the second PCR, which ran for about 7 to 11 cycles, a sample-barcoded 5' primer and a J-beta primer mix were used. Each cDNA was tagged by a template-switch adaptor containing 12 random nucleotides. TCRdb fed the 5' RACE reads into MiXCR, producing one record per CDR3 protein. The data hold 1.5 million to 2 million distinct CDR3 sequences, with less than 50% observed a single time. The CDR3 extends over 15 amino acids. V was pared by 2 bases and J by 4 bases, with 6 bases of the junction left unmatched. The germline CDR1 and CDR2 sequences are MNHEY and SMNVEV (reference sequence). The sample originates from a study of blood T cells in healthy people across ages. Whole-study findings and limits: Naive T cell percentage strongly correlated with TCR beta diversity. A greater number of naive CD4+ cells and higher diversity distinguished long-lived donors from aged donors.

Specimen: blood. The receptor's source is a woman aged 40 to 50 in good health. The rearrangement links TRBV27 to TRBJ2-5; 8 bases are shared with TRBD1. The CDR3 region has the DNA TGTGCCAGCAGTTTAATCGGCAGGGGGCGAGAGACCCAGTACTTC. As protein: CASSLIGRGRETQYF.